The source of this TCR beta chain is a study of human CD4 T cells and Enterobacteriaceae. Broader study findings: Matching to same-donor CFSE-low cultures alone inferred ex vivo clonotype reactivity.

Memory CD4+ T cells were sorted as all CD4+ cells except CD45RA+CCR7+CD95- naive cells, over 95% pure. Positive selection with CD4 and CD14 microbeads isolated CD4+ T cells and monocytes. Sorting first excluded CD8+, CD14+, CD16+, CD56+, CD19+ and CD25-bright cells. Germline V gives CDR1 SGHDT, CDR2 YYEEEE. V dropped 4 bases and J dropped 6 bases, with 20 bases sitting between them. The CDR3 totals 16 residues. This clone is a singleton in its sample. No antigen is known for it. Ex vivo total memory CD4+ samples were deeply sequenced, detecting one cell in 200,000. The method was immunoSEQ multiplex PCR; TCRdb's version includes in-frame clones alone and lacks a portion of them. The table lists 25,000 to 30,000 clones, 80% to 90% of them singletons, with approximately 0.96% in the top ten.

The receptor was isolated from a human donor in good health. The chain has TRBV5-6 and TRBJ1-5; D may be TRBD1 (5 bases). The sample consisted of memory CD4+ T cells from blood. The CDR3 loop is CASSGTGFGGTQPQHF. CDR3 nucleotide sequence: TGTGCCAGCAGCGGGACGGGTTTTGGGGGTACTCAGCCCCAGCATTTT.